This passage covers 26 T cell receptor beta chains from one sample sequenced in a study of OX40 agonist ivuxolimab in advanced cancers. Data came from immunoSEQ multiplex PCR; TCRdb stores just in-frame clones and leaves some out. The table includes roughly 49,000 clones, about 87% detected once. Sequencing used CD4+ or CD8+ T cells sorted from blood, obtained in a trial of the OX40 agonist ivuxolimab. All receptors come from an adult with an advanced solid tumor such as melanoma, head and neck, liver or kidney cancer.

This clone is a singleton in its sample. This chain joins TRBV11-3 and TRBJ1-3; D is possibly TRBD1 (5 bases). Per germline, CDR1 SGHNT and CDR2 YENEEA. V lost 6 bases, J lost 0 bases, and 15 bases lay in between. This CDR3 comprises 16 residues. The CDR3 DNA follows: TGTGCCAGCAGTAGGAGCGGGGCCATCTCTGGAAACACCATATATTTT. Protein product: CASSRSGAISGNTIYF.

This clone appeared once. V and J are TRBV2 and TRBJ1-2; weak D call: TRBD1 (5 bases). Trimming removed 3 bases at V and 4 bases at J, with 18 bases between. Looked up from germline, CDR1 is SNHLY and CDR2 is FYNNEI. The CDR3 is 16 residues long. The CDR3 sequence: CASSDSKGLSFYGYTF. The CDR3 coding sequence is TGTGCCAGCAGTGATAGTAAGGGGCTTTCATTCTATGGCTACACCTTC.

J is TRBJ2-1 and V is TRBV2, with TRBD2 identical over 9 bases. Germline V lookup: CDR1 SNHLY, CDR2 FYNNEI. Germline trimming cut 6 bases from V and 6 bases from J; bases unmatched to any gene: 12. The CDR3 extends over 16 amino acids. The CDR3 region has the DNA TGTGCCAGCAGGGCAAGAGTAGCGGGAGTCGGCAATGAGCAGTTCTTC. It is translated as CASRARVAGVGNEQFF.

The rearrangement uses TRBV14 and TRBJ2-7; tentatively, D is TRBD1 (5 bases). Germline CDR1 is SGHDN and CDR2 is FVKESK. This CDR3 region has 17 residues. The V gene lost 4 bases and the J gene lost 1 base, with 20 bases spanning the gap. CDR3 protein: CASSLTLGTGRSYEQYF. CDR3 in DNA: TGTGCCAGCAGCCTCACCTTGGGAACAGGTCGGTCCTACGAGCAGTACTTC.

The chain couples TRBV10-3 to TRBJ1-1, with D possibly matching TRBD1 (6 bases). The germline CDR1 and CDR2 sequences are ENHRY and SYGVKD. The V end was cut by 8 bases, the J end by 1 base, with 14 bases between. CDR3 length equals 14 residues. The CDR3 here is CAIGGHEWNTEAFF. The CDR3, as DNA: TGTGCCATCGGGGGACACGAATGGAACACTGAAGCTTTCTTT.

The chain employs TRBV5-6 and TRBJ2-7; TRBD1 matches 7 bases. This CDR3 contains 14 residues. Per the germline V gene, CDR1 is SGHDT and CDR2 is YYEEEE. Germline trimming cut 0 bases from V and 4 bases from J; bases unmatched to any gene: 4. This CDR3 reads CASSLEGTVYEQYF. The CDR3 DNA reads as TGTGCCAGCAGCTTGGAAGGGACAGTATACGAGCAGTACTTC.

This chain joins TRBV7-9 and TRBJ2-3, with 12 bases matching TRBD2. Germline V gene lookup returns CDR1 SEHNR and CDR2 FQNEAQ (reference sequence). The CDR3 consists of 15 residues. V was pared by 2 bases and J by 3 bases, with 0 bases of the junction left unmatched. DNA of the CDR3: TGTGCCAGCAGCTTACTAGCGGGGGGGACAGATACGCAGTATTTT. Protein sequence: CASSLLAGGTDTQYF.

This chain joins TRBV5-6 and TRBJ2-7; tentatively, D is TRBD1 (6 bases). The germline gives CDR1 SGHDT, CDR2 YYEEEE. V lost 0 bases and J lost 4, with 11 bases in between. The CDR3 spans 14 residues. As DNA, the CDR3 is TGTGCCAGCAGCTTGGTCTTACAGGGTTACGAGCAGTACTTC. As protein: CASSLVLQGYEQYF.

The chain uses TRBV7-2 and TRBJ2-1; 8 bases align to TRBD2. The V and J ends lost 5 bases and 0 bases, in that order; junction bases with no gene match: 6. This CDR3 contains 16 residues. Germline loops: CDR1 SGHTA, CDR2 FQGNSA. CDR3 coding DNA: TGTGCCAGCAGCCTCTCCGGGGGGGGCTCCTACAATGAGCAGTTCTTC. It translates to CASSLSGGGSYNEQFF.

This rearrangement joins TRBV9 to TRBJ2-3; D gene ambiguous. Germline V CDR1 and CDR2: SGDLS, YYNGEE. This CDR3 has 15 residues. Trimming pared 4 bases from V and 1 base from J, leaving 13 bases between. CDR3 in DNA: TGTGCCAGCAGCCAGCCGTTGATCGGCACAGATACGCAGTATTTT. Residues: CASSQPLIGTDTQYF.

V and J are TRBV7-9 and TRBJ2-3, with D hard to call. V gave up 3 bases and J gave up 0 bases, with 4 bases separating them. The CDR3 contains 13 residues. Germline-derived CDR1 and CDR2 are SEHNR and FQNEAQ (reference sequence). CDR3 residues: CASSLDSTDTQYF. As DNA, the CDR3 is TGTGCCAGCAGCTTGGACAGCACAGATACGCAGTATTTT.

This clone was seen only once. The chain is built from TRBV4-3 and TRBJ2-1, with D perhaps given as TRBD1 or TRBD2 (5 bases each). Germline-derived CDR1 and CDR2 are LGHNA and YSLEER. The CDR3 contains 17 residues. Between the trimmed V and J ends, which lost 0 bases and 0 bases, there was a span of 12 bases. CDR3 protein: CASSQEGELGSYNEQFF. The CDR3 DNA is TGCGCCAGCAGCCAAGAGGGGGAGCTTGGCTCCTACAATGAGCAGTTCTTC.

The genes are TRBV10-2 and TRBJ1-1; TRBD1 is a possible D gene (5 bases). V dropped 2 bases and J dropped 1 base, with 5 bases sitting between them. Germline CDR1 WSHSY, CDR2 SAAADI. This CDR3 is 13 amino acids long. DNA for the CDR3: TGCGCCAGCAGTGAGACAGGGAACACTGAAGCTTTCTTT. It specifies CASSETGNTEAFF.

The chain combines TRBV9 with TRBJ2-7; D may be TRBD1 (6 bases). CDR1 and CDR2 from the germline V gene are SGDLS and YYNGEE. This CDR3 region has 16 residues. Trimming cost V 3 bases and J 3 bases, with 19 bases left between them. CDR3 sequence: CASSDSPRDTFYEQYF. The CDR3 region has the DNA TGTGCCAGCAGCGATTCGCCCCGGGACACTTTCTACGAGCAGTACTTC.

The gene calls are TRBV9 and TRBJ1-1, with D uncertain. The V and J ends lost 9 bases and 5 bases respectively, with 11 bases between them. This CDR3 region has 11 residues. Germline CDR1 is SGDLS and CDR2 is YYNGEE. The DNA for the CDR3 is TGTGCCACCGAATGGGCTACTGAAGCTTTCTTT. Its translation is CATEWATEAFF.

This chain uses TRBV5-1 with TRBJ1-5, with D possibly being TRBD1 (6 bases). The CDR3 is made up of 15 amino acids. Germline CDR1 SGHRS, CDR2 YFSETQ. V gave up 1 base and J gave up 0 bases, with 8 bases separating them. The CDR3 spells CASSLSDSSNQPQHF. The DNA for the CDR3 is TGCGCCAGCAGCTTGTCGGACAGTAGCAATCAGCCCCAGCATTTT.

The chain uses TRBV7-9 and TRBJ2-7; 10 nucleotides line up with TRBD2. J gave up 1 base and V 1 base, and 7 bases lay outside the gene matches. Germline lookup yields CDR1 SEHNR and CDR2 FQNEAQ (reference sequence). The CDR3 runs 17 residues. DNA of the CDR3: TGTGCCAGCAGCTTAGGGACTAGCGGCCTGGGGTCCTACGAGCAGTACTTC. Its protein product is CASSLGTSGLGSYEQYF. The full variable domain, in which reference TRBV7-9 and TRBJ2-7 provide the parts outside the CDR3, is DTGVSQNPRHKITKRGQNVTFRCDPISEHNRLYWYRQTLGQGPEFLTYFQNEAQLEKSRLLSDRFSAERPKGSFSTLEIQRTEQGDSAMYLCASSLGTSGLGSYEQYFGPGTRLTVT.

J is TRBJ2-7 and V is TRBV14; D possibly corresponds to TRBD2 (6 bases). Germline CDR1 SGHDN, CDR2 FVKESK. Trimming removed 4 bases from V and 5 bases from J, with 21 bases in between. The CDR3 consists of 16 residues. In DNA, the CDR3 is TGTGCCAGCAGCCCTATATATCCTAGGGGAGGAGACGAGCAGTACTTC. Translated: CASSPIYPRGGDEQYF.

V is TRBV7-8 and J is TRBJ2-5; 7 bases are shared with TRBD1. The J call may be faulty, since TRBJ2-7 better matches the DNA end. Germline V gene data show CDR1 as SGHVS and CDR2 as FQNEAQ. The CDR3 spans 15 residues. CDR3 bases: TGTGCCAGCAGCTTAGTCCAGGACAGGACCTACGAGCAGTACTTC. As protein: CASSLVQDRTYEQYF.

This clone was seen only once. The chain uses TRBV2 and TRBJ1-5, with D tentatively TRBD1 (5 bases). The ends were cut back, 5 bases at V and 7 bases at J, with 15 bases in the middle. The CDR3 has 14 residues. Germline-derived CDR1 and CDR2 are SNHLY and FYNNEI. CDR3: CASSLGRARQPQHF. The CDR3 DNA reads as TGTGCCAGCAGTTTGGGGCGAGCCAGACAGCCCCAGCATTTT.

The rearrangement links TRBV4-3 to TRBJ1-2; D remains ambiguous. The CDR3 is made up of 14 amino acids. Trimming removed 2 bases from V and 1 base from J, with 8 bases in between. Germline CDR1 LGHNA, CDR2 YSLEER. CDR3 residues: CASSQSEFNYGYTF. Written as DNA, the CDR3 is TGCGCCAGCAGCCAATCGGAGTTTAACTATGGCTACACCTTC.

The chain links TRBV28 to TRBJ2-7; TRBD1 might be the D (5 bases). V lost 4 bases, J lost 4 bases, and 14 bases lay in between. Germline CDR1 is MDHEN and CDR2 is SYDVKM. This CDR3 contains 14 residues. This CDR3 reads CASSSALGAYEQYF. The CDR3 region has the DNA TGTGCCAGCAGTTCCGCGCTAGGGGCGTACGAGCAGTACTTC.

This chain joins TRBV6-4 and TRBJ2-3, with D uncertain. Germline CDR1 and CDR2: MRHNA and SNTAGT. This CDR3 spans 13 amino acids. Between the trimmed V and J ends, which lost 5 bases and 6 bases, there was a span of 12 bases. Written as DNA, the CDR3 is TGTGCCAGCAGTAGGCAGGAGAGTGATACGCAGTATTTT. Amino acid sequence: CASSRQESDTQYF.

The J gene is TRBJ1-2, the V gene TRBV4-1; D is unresolved. The V end lost 0 bases, the J end lost 8 bases, and 16 bases lay between the germline ends. Germline assignment: CDR1 MGHRA and CDR2 YSYEKL. The CDR3 contains 15 residues. The CDR3 region is CASSQERVVRLGYTF. Written as DNA, the CDR3 is TGCGCCAGCAGCCAAGAGCGGGTGGTACGCCTGGGCTACACCTTC.

This rearrangement joins TRBV5-4 to TRBJ1-1, with no clear D. The CDR3 consists of 15 residues. Per germline, CDR1 SGHNT and CDR2 YYREEE (reference sequence). V lost 2 bases, J lost 3 bases, and 14 bases lay in between. Here the CDR3 reads CASSFLEEGDTEAFF. DNA of the CDR3: TGTGCCAGCAGCTTCCTCGAAGAGGGAGACACTGAAGCTTTCTTT.

The chain couples TRBV19 to TRBJ1-4; D possibly corresponds to TRBD1 (6 bases). Trimming cost V 4 bases and J 2 bases, with 11 bases left between them. This CDR3 spans 15 amino acids. From germline, CDR1 is LNHDA and CDR2 SQIVND (reference sequence). CDR3 nucleotides: TGTGCCAGTAGTAACGAACAGGGTACTAATGAAAAACTGTTTTTT. It translates to CASSNEQGTNEKLFF. Full variable domain (outside the CDR3, taken from reference TRBV19 and TRBJ1-4): DGGITQSPKYLFRKEGQNVTLSCEQNLNHDAMYWYRQDPGQGLRLIYYSQIVNDFQKGDIAEGYSVSREKKESFPLTVTSAQKNPTAFYLCASSNEQGTNEKLFFGSGTQLSVL.